These 22 T cell receptor beta chains originate from one sample sequenced in a study of metastatic and nonmetastatic thyroid tumors. Thyroid surgery was performed in patients who had received no treatment beforehand. TCRdb re-called clones via MiXCR from the PCR reads. This sample yields about 19,000 clones, of which roughly 36% are seen a single time; about 30% belongs to the top ten. Sequencing used tumor tissue. The receptors come from a female donor with papillary thyroid cancer or a benign thyroid nodule (not recorded which). Some clones in this sample may be carry-over from other donors' samples.

The chain uses TRBV27 and TRBJ2-7; no definite D call. The V end lost 0 bases, the J end lost 3 bases, and 6 bases lay between the germline ends. The CDR3 runs 13 residues. Germline CDR1 and CDR2: MNHEY and SMNVEV (reference sequence). CDR3 amino acids: CASSLSAHYEQYF. CDR3 bases: TGTGCCAGCAGTTTATCGGCGCACTACGAGCAGTACTTC.

The rearrangement uses TRBV6-1 and TRBJ1-1; the D is unclear. The germline V gene encodes CDR1 MNHNS and CDR2 SASEGT. This CDR3 is 14 amino acids long. Trimming left V 4 bases short and J 0 bases short, with 9 bases between. In nucleotides, the CDR3 is TGTGCCAGCAGTGCTATGGAAATGAACACTGAAGCTTTCTTT. Translation: CASSAMEMNTEAFF.

In its sample, this clone was seen once. This rearrangement joins TRBV2 to TRBJ2-1, with unresolved D. The CDR3 length is 17 residues. Germline CDR1 reads SNHLY; CDR2 reads FYNNEI. The V end was cut by 7 bases, the J end by 4 bases, with 23 bases between. For the CDR3, the DNA is TGTGCCAGCAAAACTCTCGGCCCCCAAGCACCTTACAATGAGCAGTTCTTC. Protein sequence: CASKTLGPQAPYNEQFF.

The chain couples TRBV3-1 to TRBJ2-1; maybe TRBD2 (6 bases). V was shortened by 1 base and J by 9 bases, with 10 bases between the two germline ends. CDR1 is LGHDT and CDR2 is YNNKEL in the germline V gene (reference sequence). The CDR3 covers 13 residues. As DNA, the CDR3 is TGTGCCAGCAGCCAAGTACGGCGGGGTGAGCAGTTCTTC. It encodes CASSQVRRGEQFF.

This clone was seen a few times. The V and J genes are TRBV6-1 and TRBJ1-1, with 9 bases fitting TRBD1. CDR1 is MNHNS and CDR2 is SASEGT in the germline V gene. The CDR3 covers 12 residues. J gave up 8 bases and V 7 bases, and 5 bases lay outside the gene matches. The chain's CDR3 is CASTSQGAEAFF. The CDR3 nucleotides read TGTGCCAGCACTTCACAGGGGGCGGAAGCTTTCTTT.

CDR3 sequence: CATNTGGSQPQHF. The CDR3 DNA follows: TGTGCCACCAATACAGGGGGCAGTCAGCCCCAGCATTTT. The chain combines TRBV10-3 with TRBJ1-5, with 9 bases matching TRBD1. Trimming cost V 10 bases and J 6 bases; bases outside gene matches: 7. Germline loops: CDR1 ENHRY, CDR2 SYGVKD. This CDR3 is built from 13 residues.

This sequence joins TRBV11-2 and TRBJ1-2; 10 positions match TRBD1. Germline V gene lookup returns CDR1 SGHAT and CDR2 FQNNGV. The V gene end was trimmed by 4 bases and the J gene end by 3 bases; junction bases not matched to a gene: 8. CDR3 length: 16 residues. CDR3 DNA: TGTGCCAGCAGCTCCGTCGGACAGGGGGGAGACTATGGCTACACCTTC. Its translation is CASSSVGQGGDYGYTF. The whole variable domain, filled in from reference TRBV11-2 and TRBJ1-2, reads EAGVAQSPRYKIIEKRQSVAFWCNPISGHATLYWYQQILGQGPKLLIQFQNNGVVDDSQLPKDRFSAERLKGVDSTLKIQPAKLEDSAVYLCASSSVGQGGDYGYTFGSGTRLTVV.

The chain combines TRBV27 with TRBJ2-7; TRBD1 matches at 9 bases. With 6 bases clipped from V and 5 bases from J, the junction kept 11 bases outside the gene matches. CDR1 and CDR2 (germline): MNHEY, SMNVEV (reference sequence). The CDR3 has 15 residues. Here the CDR3 DNA reads TGTGCCAGCAGACTCACCGGGACAGGGAACAACGAGCAGTACTTC. Residues: CASRLTGTGNNEQYF.

This chain connects TRBV7-2 to TRBJ2-3; D remains ambiguous. The germline V and J ends were trimmed by 2 bases and 6 bases, with 12 bases remaining between them. Germline CDR1 and CDR2: SGHTA and FQGNSA. This CDR3 has 14 amino acids. This chain's CDR3 is CASSLLAREDTQYF. The CDR3 DNA sequence: TGTGCCAGCAGCTTACTCGCTAGAGAGGATACGCAGTATTTT. The variable domain in full, with the rest retrieved from reference TRBV7-2 and TRBJ2-3, is GAGVSQSPSNKVTEKGKDVELRCDPISGHTALYWYRQSLGQGLEFLIYFQGNSAPDKSGLPSDRFSAERTGGSVSTLTIQRTQQEDSAVYLCASSLLAREDTQYFGPGTRLTVL.

The rearrangement links TRBV7-2 to TRBJ2-7, with D maybe TRBD1 (5 bases). Germline V gene data show CDR1 as SGHTA and CDR2 as FQGNSA. The CDR3 length is 13 residues. V lost 5 bases and J lost 6, with 14 bases in between. CDR3 residues: CASSPTTGVEQYF. The CDR3 region has the DNA TGTGCCAGCAGCCCTACCACAGGCGTCGAGCAGTACTTC. The complete variable domain, with remaining parts taken from reference TRBV7-2 and TRBJ2-7, reads GAGVSQSPSNKVTEKGKDVELRCDPISGHTALYWYRQSLGQGLEFLIYFQGNSAPDKSGLPSDRFSAERTGGSVSTLTIQRTQQEDSAVYLCASSPTTGVEQYFGPGTRLTVT.

This chain joins TRBV27 and TRBJ2-1; 13 nucleotides agree with TRBD2. The CDR3 length is 14 residues. Germline V lookup: CDR1 MNHEY, CDR2 SMNVEV (reference sequence). The V gene end was trimmed by 6 bases and the J gene end by 5 bases; junction bases not matched to a gene: 1. Here the CDR3 DNA reads TGTGCCAGCAGGGGACTAGCGGGGAACAATGAGCAGTTCTTC. It codes for CASRGLAGNNEQFF.

This clone was observed a handful of times. The V call is TRBV27, the J call TRBJ2-4; D may be TRBD1 or TRBD2 (5 bases each). From germline, CDR1 is MNHEY and CDR2 SMNVEV (reference sequence). The V gene lost 11 bases and the J gene lost 2 bases, with 19 bases spanning the gap. The CDR3 extends over 15 amino acids. CDR3 in amino acids: CAGLGTDSTKNIQYF. The CDR3 region has the DNA TGTGCCGGACTTGGGACGGACTCTACCAAAAACATTCAGTACTTC.

The chain is built from TRBV28 and TRBJ1-2, with 11 bases fitting TRBD1. The ends lost 6 bases at V and 0 bases at J; junction bases unmatched: 3. CDR3 length equals 15 residues. Germline loops: CDR1 MDHEN, CDR2 SYDVKM. For the CDR3, the DNA is TGTGCCAGCAGGGAGGACAGGGGGCCTAACTATGGCTACACCTTC. Translation gives CASREDRGPNYGYTF.

The rearrangement joins TRBV6-2 or TRBV6-3 to TRBJ2-7, with D possibly matching TRBD2 (5 bases). The CDR3 totals 12 residues. Germline V gives CDR1 MNHEY, CDR2 SVGEGT. Trimming stripped 4 bases from V and 9 bases from J, with 13 bases between. The CDR3 region has the DNA TGTGCCAGCAGTTTTACGACCGGAGGGCAGTACTTC. It specifies CASSFTTGGQYF.

The chain joins TRBV5-1 to TRBJ1-2, with 8 bases lining up with TRBD1. Germline CDR1 is SGHRS and CDR2 is YFSETQ. The CDR3 contains 14 residues. V was pared by 2 bases and J by 6 bases, with 6 bases of the junction left unmatched. CDR3 DNA: TGCGCCAGCAGCTTTCGCGGACAGGGAGATGGCTACACCTTC. Its protein is CASSFRGQGDGYTF.

This clone occurred a few times. V gene TRBV7-9 combines with J gene TRBJ1-2; no clear D gene. The V end was cut by 4 bases, the J end by 10 bases, with 10 bases between. Germline assignment: CDR1 SEHNR and CDR2 FQNEAQ (reference sequence). This CDR3 spans 11 amino acids. The CDR3 DNA is TGTGCCAGCAGCTCTAACATAGTCTACACCTTC. It yields the protein CASSSNIVYTF.

This clone was recorded a few times. Germline and junction disagree at one end, which may indicate a read error. In the same sample, other DNA sequences code for this CDR3. Here the CDR3 DNA reads TGTGCCAGCAGTTTCAGCAGATCCACTGAAGCTTTTTTT. It encodes CASSFSRSTEAFF. The chain has TRBV27 and TRBJ1-1; D gene unclear. This CDR3 comprises 13 residues. CDR1 and CDR2 from the germline V gene are MNHEY and SMNVEV (reference sequence).

The genes are TRBV20-1 and TRBJ1-2; D unclear. This CDR3 region has 15 residues. V lost 1 base, J lost 1 base, and 13 bases lay in between. Germline assignment: CDR1 DFQATT and CDR2 SNEGSKA (reference sequence). In DNA form, the CDR3 reads TGCAGTGCTAGAGCTGAAACGGGGTTTAACTATGGCTACACCTTC. Its translation: CSARAETGFNYGYTF.

This clone was observed a handful of times. The chain uses TRBV28 and TRBJ2-7; tentative D call: TRBD1 (5 bases). This CDR3 is built from 14 residues. The ends were cut back, 6 bases at V and 4 bases at J, with 16 bases in the middle. Per germline, CDR1 MDHEN and CDR2 SYDVKM. The CDR3 coding sequence is TGTGCCAGCAGGCGACAGTATCTCATGTACGAGCAGTACTTC. Translation gives CASRRQYLMYEQYF.

This clone was found a few times. The rearrangement links TRBV6-5 to TRBJ2-3, with a possible D match to TRBD2 (6 bases). Trimming stripped 2 bases from V and 2 bases from J, with 11 bases between. This CDR3 is built from 15 residues. Germline V CDR1 and CDR2: MNHEY, SVGAGI. CDR3 nucleotides: TGTGCCAGCAGTTACGGGACTTCTGACACAGATACGCAGTATTTT. It encodes CASSYGTSDTDTQYF.

This clone was counted only a few times. The chain employs TRBV7-9 and TRBJ2-1, with D perhaps matching TRBD2 (5 bases). V was cut by 11 bases and J by 2 bases, with 10 bases left in between. The CDR3 is made up of 12 amino acids. CDR1 and CDR2 (germline): SEHNR, FQNEAQ (reference sequence). In DNA form, the CDR3 reads TGTGCCGGCGGGCAGACCTACAATGAGCAGTTCTTC. It specifies CAGGQTYNEQFF.

This clone was observed a few times. The chain has TRBV5-1 and TRBJ2-2; perhaps D is TRBD1 or TRBD2 (5 bases each). From germline, CDR1 is SGHRS and CDR2 YFSETQ. This CDR3 comprises 14 residues. V was pared by 5 bases and J by 6 bases, with 14 bases between. CDR3 amino acids: CASRWKWGPGELFF. The CDR3 region has the DNA TGCGCCAGCAGGTGGAAATGGGGACCCGGGGAGCTGTTTTTT.